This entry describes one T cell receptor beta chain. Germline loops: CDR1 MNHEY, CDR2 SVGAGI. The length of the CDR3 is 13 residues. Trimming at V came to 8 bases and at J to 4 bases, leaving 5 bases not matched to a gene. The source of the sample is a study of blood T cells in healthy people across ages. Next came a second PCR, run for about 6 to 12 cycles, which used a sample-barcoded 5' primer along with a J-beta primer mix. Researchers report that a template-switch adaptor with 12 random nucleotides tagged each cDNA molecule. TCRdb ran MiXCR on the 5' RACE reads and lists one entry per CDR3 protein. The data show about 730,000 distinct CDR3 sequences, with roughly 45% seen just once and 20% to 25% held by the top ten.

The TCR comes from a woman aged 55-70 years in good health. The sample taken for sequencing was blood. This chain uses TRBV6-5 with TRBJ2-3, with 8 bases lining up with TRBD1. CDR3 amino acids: CASGDRTPDTQYF. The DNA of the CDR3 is TGTGCCAGCGGGGACAGGACCCCAGATACGCAGTATTTT.